This paragraph covers one T cell receptor (beta chain) sequence. The protocol was immunoSEQ multiplex PCR, while the TCRdb copy is restricted to in-frame clones and leaves out a portion. In the table there are about 49,000 clones, around 74% of which are singletons. Time point described: pretreatment peripheral blood. The data stem from a study of PD-L1 blockade in urothelial cancer. Across the study: After treatment start, blood was analyzed at 3 weeks (second dose) and at 6 weeks.

The germline V gene encodes CDR1 SNHLY and CDR2 FYNNEI. The CDR3 runs 16 residues. With V trimmed by 5 bases and J by 0 bases, 7 bases remained unmatched. The sample here was PBMCs, taken around atezolizumab (anti-PD-L1) treatment. The source of this sequence is an older man with urothelial cancer. V usage is TRBV2 and J usage is TRBJ1-5, with 7 bases identical to TRBD1. The CDR3 DNA is TGTGCCAGCAGTAAAGACAGGGCCGATAGCAATCAGCCCCAGCATTTT. It translates to CASSKDRADSNQPQHF.